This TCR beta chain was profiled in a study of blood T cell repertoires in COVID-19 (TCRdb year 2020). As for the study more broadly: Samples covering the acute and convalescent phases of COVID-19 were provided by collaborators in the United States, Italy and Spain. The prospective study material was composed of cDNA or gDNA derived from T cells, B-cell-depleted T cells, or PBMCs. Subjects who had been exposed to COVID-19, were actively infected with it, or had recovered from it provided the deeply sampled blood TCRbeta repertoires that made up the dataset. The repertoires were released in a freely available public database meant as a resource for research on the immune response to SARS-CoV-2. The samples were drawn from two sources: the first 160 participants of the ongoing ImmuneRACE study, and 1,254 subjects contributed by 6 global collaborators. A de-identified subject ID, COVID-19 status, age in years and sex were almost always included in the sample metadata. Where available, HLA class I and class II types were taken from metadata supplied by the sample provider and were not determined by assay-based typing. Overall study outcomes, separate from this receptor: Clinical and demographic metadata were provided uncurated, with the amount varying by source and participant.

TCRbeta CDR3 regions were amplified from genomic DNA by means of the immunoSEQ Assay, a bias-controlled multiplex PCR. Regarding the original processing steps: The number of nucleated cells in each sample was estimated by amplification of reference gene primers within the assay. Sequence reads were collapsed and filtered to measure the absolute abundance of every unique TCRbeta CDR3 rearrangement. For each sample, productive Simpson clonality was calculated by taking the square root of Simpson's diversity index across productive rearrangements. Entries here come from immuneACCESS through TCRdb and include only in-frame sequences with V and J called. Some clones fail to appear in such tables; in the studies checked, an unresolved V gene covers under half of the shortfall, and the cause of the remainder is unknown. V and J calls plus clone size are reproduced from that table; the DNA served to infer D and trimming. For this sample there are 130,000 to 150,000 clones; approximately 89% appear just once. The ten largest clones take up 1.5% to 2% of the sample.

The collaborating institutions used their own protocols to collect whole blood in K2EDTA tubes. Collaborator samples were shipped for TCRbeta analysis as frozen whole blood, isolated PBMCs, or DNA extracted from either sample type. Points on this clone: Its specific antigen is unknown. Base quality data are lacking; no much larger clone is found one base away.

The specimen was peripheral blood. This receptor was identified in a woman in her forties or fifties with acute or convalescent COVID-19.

Read as DNA, the sequence is TGCACCAACCACAGGGGGCGTATCTGCCGCTACACCTTC. Translated, this is CTNHRGRICRYTF. The V and J segments used are TRBV1 and TRBJ1-2; TRBD1, the table's D call, lacks a check against the DNA. TRBV1 is tagged as a pseudogene. From the cysteine up to the phenylalanine, the CDR3 has a length of 13 residues. Here the CDR3 DNA is all that survives: 39 bases in frame from base 1.